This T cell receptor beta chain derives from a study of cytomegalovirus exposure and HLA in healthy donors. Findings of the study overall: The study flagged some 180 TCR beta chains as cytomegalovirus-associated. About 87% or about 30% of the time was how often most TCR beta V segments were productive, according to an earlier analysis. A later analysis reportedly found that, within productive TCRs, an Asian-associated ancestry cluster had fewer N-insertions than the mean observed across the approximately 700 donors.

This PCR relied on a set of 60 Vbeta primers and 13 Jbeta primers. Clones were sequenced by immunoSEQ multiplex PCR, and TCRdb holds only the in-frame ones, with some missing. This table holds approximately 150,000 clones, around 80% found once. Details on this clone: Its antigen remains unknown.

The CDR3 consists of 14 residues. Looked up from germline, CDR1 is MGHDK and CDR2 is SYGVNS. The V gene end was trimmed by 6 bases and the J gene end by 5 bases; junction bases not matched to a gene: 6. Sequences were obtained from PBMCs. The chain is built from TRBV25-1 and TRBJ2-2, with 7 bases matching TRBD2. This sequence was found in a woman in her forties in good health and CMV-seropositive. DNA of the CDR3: TGTGCCAGCAGGACGACTAGCCGGACCGGGGAGCTGTTTTTT. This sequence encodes CASRTTSRTGELFF.